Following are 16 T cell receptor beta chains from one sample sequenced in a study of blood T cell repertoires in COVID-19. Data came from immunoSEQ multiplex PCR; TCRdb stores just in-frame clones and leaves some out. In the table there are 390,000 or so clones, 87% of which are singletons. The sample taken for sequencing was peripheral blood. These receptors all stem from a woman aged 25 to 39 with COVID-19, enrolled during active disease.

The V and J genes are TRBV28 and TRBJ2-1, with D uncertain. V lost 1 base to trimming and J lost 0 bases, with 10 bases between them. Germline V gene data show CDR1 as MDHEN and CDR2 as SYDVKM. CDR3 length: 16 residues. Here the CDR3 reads CASSLSHWSSYNEQFF. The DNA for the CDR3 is TGTGCCAGCAGTTTATCCCACTGGAGCTCCTACAATGAGCAGTTCTTC.

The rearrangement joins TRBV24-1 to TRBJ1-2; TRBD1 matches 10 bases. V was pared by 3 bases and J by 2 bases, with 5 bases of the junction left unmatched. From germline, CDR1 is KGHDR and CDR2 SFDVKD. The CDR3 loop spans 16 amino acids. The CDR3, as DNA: TGTGCCACCAGTGATGAGACAGGGGGCGAAAACTATGGCTACACCTTC. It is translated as CATSDETGGENYGYTF.

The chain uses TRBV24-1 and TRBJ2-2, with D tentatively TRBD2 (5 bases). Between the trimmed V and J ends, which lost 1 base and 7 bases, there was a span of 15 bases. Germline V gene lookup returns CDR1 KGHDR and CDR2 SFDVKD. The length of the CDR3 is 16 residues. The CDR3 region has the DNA TGTGCCACCAGTGATTTTGGGAGTACTGTCAACGGGGAGCTGTTTTTT. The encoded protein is CATSDFGSTVNGELFF.

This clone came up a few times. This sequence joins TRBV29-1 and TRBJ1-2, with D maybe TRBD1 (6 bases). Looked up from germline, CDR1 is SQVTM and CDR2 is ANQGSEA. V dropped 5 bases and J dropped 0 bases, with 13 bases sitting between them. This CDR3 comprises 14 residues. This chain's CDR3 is CSVRGAGSNYGYTF. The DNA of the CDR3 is TGCAGCGTTCGGGGGGCGGGGTCTAACTATGGCTACACCTTC.

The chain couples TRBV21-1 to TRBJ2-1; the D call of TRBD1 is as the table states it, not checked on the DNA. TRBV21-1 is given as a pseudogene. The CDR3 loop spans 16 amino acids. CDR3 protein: CASSKVNSLNYNEQFF. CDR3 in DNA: TGTGCCAGCAGCAAAGTGAACAGCCTCAATTACAATGAGCAGTTCTTC.

CDR3: CASSLGFSGNTIYF. The CDR3 DNA reads TGTGCCAGCAGCTTGGGTTTCTCCGGAAACACCATATATTTT. The chain uses TRBV5-6 and TRBJ1-3; D is unclear. Germline V gene data show CDR1 as SGHDT and CDR2 as YYEEEE. V gave up 0 bases and J gave up 4 bases, with 8 bases separating them. CDR3 length equals 14 residues.

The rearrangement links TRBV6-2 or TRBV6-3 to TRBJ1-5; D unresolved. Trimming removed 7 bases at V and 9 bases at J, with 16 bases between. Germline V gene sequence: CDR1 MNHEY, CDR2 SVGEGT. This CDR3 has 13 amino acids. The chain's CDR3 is CASTPVGGGPQHF. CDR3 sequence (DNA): TGTGCCAGCACCCCGGTCGGAGGAGGGCCCCAGCATTTT.

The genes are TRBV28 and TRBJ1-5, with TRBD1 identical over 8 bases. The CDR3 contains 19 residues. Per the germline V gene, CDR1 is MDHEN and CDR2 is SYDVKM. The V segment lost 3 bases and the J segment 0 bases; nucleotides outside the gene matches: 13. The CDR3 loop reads CASSFRGRGLLYSNQPQHF. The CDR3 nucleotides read TGTGCCAGCAGTTTTCGTGGCAGGGGGCTCCTTTATAGCAATCAGCCCCAGCATTTT.

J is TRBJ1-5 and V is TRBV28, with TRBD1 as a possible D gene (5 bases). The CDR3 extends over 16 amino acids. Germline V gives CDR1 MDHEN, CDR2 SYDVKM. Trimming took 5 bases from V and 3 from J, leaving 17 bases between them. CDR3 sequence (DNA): TGTGCCAGCAGTGCGCGATATCAGGGTTACAATCAGCCCCAGCATTTT. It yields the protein CASSARYQGYNQPQHF.

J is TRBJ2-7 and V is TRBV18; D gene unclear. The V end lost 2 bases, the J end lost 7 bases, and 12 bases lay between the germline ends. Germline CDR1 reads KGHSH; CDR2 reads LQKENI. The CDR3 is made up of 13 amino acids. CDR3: CASSPDDQREQYF. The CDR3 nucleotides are TGTGCCAGCTCACCAGATGACCAGCGAGAGCAGTACTTC.

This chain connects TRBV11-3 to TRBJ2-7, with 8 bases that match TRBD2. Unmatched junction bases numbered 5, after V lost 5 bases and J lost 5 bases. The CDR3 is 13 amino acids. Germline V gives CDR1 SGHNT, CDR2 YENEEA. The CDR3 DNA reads TGTGCCAGCAGCCTAGGACTAGCTAACGAGCAGTACTTC. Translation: CASSLGLANEQYF.

As DNA, the CDR3 is TGTGCCTGGAGTGTAGGGCAGGGTTATAATTCACCCCTCCACTTT. This codes for CAWSVGQGYNSPLHF. This rearrangement joins TRBV30 to TRBJ1-6; possible D gene TRBD1, 5 bases. The CDR3 length is 15 residues. V lost 0 bases, J lost 4 bases, and 10 bases lay in between. Germline CDR1 and CDR2: GTSNPN and SVGIG (reference sequence).

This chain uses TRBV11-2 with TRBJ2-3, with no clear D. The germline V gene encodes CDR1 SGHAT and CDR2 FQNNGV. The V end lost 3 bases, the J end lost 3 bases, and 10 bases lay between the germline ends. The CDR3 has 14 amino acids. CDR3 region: CASSLSRRTDTQYF. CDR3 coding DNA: TGTGCCAGCAGCTTGAGTCGGAGAACAGATACGCAGTATTTT.

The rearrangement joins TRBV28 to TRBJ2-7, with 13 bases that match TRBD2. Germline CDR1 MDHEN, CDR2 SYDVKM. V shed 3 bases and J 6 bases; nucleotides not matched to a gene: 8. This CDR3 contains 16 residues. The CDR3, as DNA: TGTGCCAGCAGTTTCGGTACTAGCGGGAGGGGGCTCGAGCAGTACTTC. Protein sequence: CASSFGTSGRGLEQYF.

As DNA, the CDR3 is TGTGCCAGCAGTTACGGGGCAGGAAGCTCCTACGAGCAGTACTTC. The encoded protein is CASSYGAGSSYEQYF. The chain couples TRBV6-5 to TRBJ2-7; D is possibly TRBD1 (5 bases). Trimming removed 2 bases at V and 0 bases at J, with 11 bases between. The CDR3 runs to 15 residues. Germline V lookup: CDR1 MNHEY, CDR2 SVGAGI.

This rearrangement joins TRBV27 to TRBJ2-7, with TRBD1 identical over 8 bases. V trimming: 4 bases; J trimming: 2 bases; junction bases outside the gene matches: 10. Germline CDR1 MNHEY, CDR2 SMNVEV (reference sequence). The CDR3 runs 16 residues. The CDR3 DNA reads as TGTGCCAGCAGTTCGACAGGGGAGAATAAGGCCTACGAGCAGTACTTC. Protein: CASSSTGENKAYEQYF.